This is a list of T cell receptor beta chains from one sample in a study of tumor-infiltrating lymphocytes in primary liver carcinoma. A single record per CDR3 protein comes from TCRdb applying MiXCR to the multiplex PCR reads. The table records 80,000 to 100,000 distinct CDR3 sequences, around 68% of them present only once. Sequenced sample: tumor-adjacent normal liver tissue. The source is a man aged 40-55 years with primary liver carcinoma and hepatitis B virus infection. CDR3s leave out the opening cysteine and the closing phenylalanine or tryptophan.

V	length	CDR3
TRBV18	15	ASSPRAGDSSGNTIY
TRBV11-2	12	ASSFLGVYNEQF
TRBV27	10	ASSSAGYGYT
TRBV29-1	10	SDATNTGELF
TRBV11-2	15	ASSLVSGGSRRETQC
TRBV7-8	12	ASSPRTGGGDYT
TRBV15	13	ATSIQGWSTDTQY
TRBV11-3	13	ASNLSGFGTDTQY
TRBV29-1	13	SVGDRASGANVLT
TRBV29-1	9	CGRVAYEQY
TRBV6-5	13	ASSIEPSGANVLT
TRBV4-1	13	ASSQYFPPSGEKY
TRBV6-5	12	ASKMGQSSYERY
TRBV28	11	ASSFAGNYGLY
TRBV6-1	12	ASSGREGPYEQY
TRBV11-2	12	AIILTNGAYEQY
TRBV13	13	ANSPLAGSSYDQY
TRBV11-2	10	TSSPVGNEQF